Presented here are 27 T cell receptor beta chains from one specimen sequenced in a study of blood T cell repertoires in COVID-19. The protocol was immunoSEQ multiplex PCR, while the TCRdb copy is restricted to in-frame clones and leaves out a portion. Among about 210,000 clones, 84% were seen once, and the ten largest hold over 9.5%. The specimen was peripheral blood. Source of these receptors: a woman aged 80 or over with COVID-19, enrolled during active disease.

The CDR3 here is CASSNQGSGELFF. The DNA for the CDR3 is TGTGCCAGCAGTAACCAGGGGTCCGGGGAGCTGTTTTTT. The chain couples TRBV2 to TRBJ2-2, with D possibly matching TRBD1 (6 bases). The CDR3 totals 13 residues. The V gene's germline CDR1 is SNHLY and CDR2 FYNNEI. The ends were cut back, 5 bases at V and 6 bases at J, with 10 bases in the middle.

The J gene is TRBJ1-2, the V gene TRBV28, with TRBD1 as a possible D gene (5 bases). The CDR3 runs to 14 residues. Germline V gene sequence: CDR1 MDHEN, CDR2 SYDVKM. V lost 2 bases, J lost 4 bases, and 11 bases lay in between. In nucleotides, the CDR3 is TGTGCCAGCAGTTTACTATCAGGGATCTATGGCTACACCTTC. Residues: CASSLLSGIYGYTF.

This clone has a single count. Here the CDR3 reads CASSRSAGGVLNEKLFF. CDR3 nucleotide sequence: TGCGCCAGCAGCAGGTCGGCAGGGGGAGTGTTAAATGAAAAACTGTTTTTT. The rearrangement links TRBV5-1 to TRBJ1-4, with 7 bases that match TRBD1. In germline, CDR1 is SGHRS, CDR2 YFSETQ. Trimming removed 4 bases from V and 5 bases from J; junction bases left unmatched: 14. There are 17 residues in the CDR3.

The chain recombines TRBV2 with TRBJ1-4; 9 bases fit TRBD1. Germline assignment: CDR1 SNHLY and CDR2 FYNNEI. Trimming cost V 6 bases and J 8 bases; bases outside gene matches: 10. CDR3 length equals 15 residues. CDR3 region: CASREPTGGYEKLFF. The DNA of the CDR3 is TGTGCCAGCAGGGAGCCGACAGGGGGATACGAAAAACTGTTTTTT.

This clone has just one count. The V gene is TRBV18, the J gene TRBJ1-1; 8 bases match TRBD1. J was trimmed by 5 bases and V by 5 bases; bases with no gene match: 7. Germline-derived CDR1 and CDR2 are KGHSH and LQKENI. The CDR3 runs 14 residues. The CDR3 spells CASSEGQGSTEAFF. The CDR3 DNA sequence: TGTGCCAGCTCAGAAGGACAGGGATCAACTGAAGCTTTCTTT.

DNA for the CDR3: TGTGCCAGCAGCCCCGGACAGGAAAACCTCTATGGCTACACCTTC. Its protein product is CASSPGQENLYGYTF. The rearrangement uses TRBV7-2 and TRBJ1-2, with 7 bases lining up with TRBD1. Trimming took 5 bases from V and 4 from J; bases not matched to a gene: 10. Germline CDR1 and CDR2: SGHTA and FQGNSA. The CDR3 extends over 15 amino acids. Full variable domain (rest looked up from reference TRBV7-2 and TRBJ1-2): GAGVSQSPSNKVTEKGKDVELRCDPISGHTALYWYRQSLGQGLEFLIYFQGNSAPDKSGLPSDRFSAERTGGSVSTLTIQRTQQEDSAVYLCASSPGQENLYGYTFGSGTRLTVV.

CDR3 protein: CASSSRGSTGELFF. The CDR3 region has the DNA TGTGCCAGCAGCTCGCGCGGGAGCACCGGGGAGCTGTTTTTT. The chain carries TRBV5-5 and TRBJ2-2; 7 bases agree with TRBD2. J was trimmed by 4 bases and V by 3 bases; bases with no gene match: 3. Germline V CDR1 and CDR2: SGHKS, YYEKEE (reference sequence). This CDR3 is built from 14 residues. Full variable domain (missing parts from reference TRBV5-5 and TRBJ2-2): DAGVTQSPTHLIKTRGQQVTLRCSPISGHKSVSWYQQVLGQGPQFIFQYYEKEERGRGNFPDRFSARQFPNYSSELNVNALLLGDSALYLCASSSRGSTGELFFGEGSRLTVL.

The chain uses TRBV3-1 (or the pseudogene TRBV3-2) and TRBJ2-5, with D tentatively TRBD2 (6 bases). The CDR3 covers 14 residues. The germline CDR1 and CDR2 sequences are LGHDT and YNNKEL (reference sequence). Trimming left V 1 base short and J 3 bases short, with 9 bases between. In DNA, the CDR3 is TGTGCCAGCAGCCAAGTGCGGGGAAAAGAGACCCAGTACTTC. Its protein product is CASSQVRGKETQYF.

The CDR3 bases are TGTGCCAGCAGCGCAAGTGGGAGGGATTTTGATACGCAGTATTTT. This codes for CASSASGRDFDTQYF. The chain employs TRBV9 and TRBJ2-3; 7 bases map to TRBD2. Germline V gene lookup returns CDR1 SGDLS and CDR2 YYNGEE. The CDR3 covers 15 residues. J was trimmed by 6 bases and V by 3 bases; bases with no gene match: 10.

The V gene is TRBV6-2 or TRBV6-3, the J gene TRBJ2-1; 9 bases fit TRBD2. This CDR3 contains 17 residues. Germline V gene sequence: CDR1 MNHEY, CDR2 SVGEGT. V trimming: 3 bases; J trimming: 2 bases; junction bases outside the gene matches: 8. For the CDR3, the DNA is TGTGCCAGCAGTTATAGGGGCGGGGGGGCAGCCTACAATGAGCAGTTCTTC. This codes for CASSYRGGGAAYNEQFF.

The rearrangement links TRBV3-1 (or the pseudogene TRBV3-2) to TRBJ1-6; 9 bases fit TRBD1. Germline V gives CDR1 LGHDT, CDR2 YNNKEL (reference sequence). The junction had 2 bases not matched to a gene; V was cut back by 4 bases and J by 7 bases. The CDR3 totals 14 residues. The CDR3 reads CASSLDRGNSPLHF. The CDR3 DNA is TGTGCCAGCAGCCTGGACAGGGGAAATTCACCCCTCCACTTT.

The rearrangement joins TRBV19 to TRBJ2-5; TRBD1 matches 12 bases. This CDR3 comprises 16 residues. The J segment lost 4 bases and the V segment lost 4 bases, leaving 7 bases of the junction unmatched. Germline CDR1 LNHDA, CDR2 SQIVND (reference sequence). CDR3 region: CASSSGTGGGRETQYF. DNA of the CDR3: TGTGCCAGTAGTAGCGGGACAGGGGGCGGCCGAGAGACCCAGTACTTC. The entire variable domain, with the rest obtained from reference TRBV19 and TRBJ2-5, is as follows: DGGITQSPKYLFRKEGQNVTLSCEQNLNHDAMYWYRQDPGQGLRLIYYSQIVNDFQKGDIAEGYSVSREKKESFPLTVTSAQKNPTAFYLCASSSGTGGGRETQYFGPGTRLLVL.

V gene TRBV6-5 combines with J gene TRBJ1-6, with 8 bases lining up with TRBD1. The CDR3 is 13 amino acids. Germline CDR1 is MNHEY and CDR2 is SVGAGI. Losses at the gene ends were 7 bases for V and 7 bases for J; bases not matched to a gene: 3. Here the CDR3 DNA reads TGTGCCAGCATCGCAGGGGGCAATTCACCCCTCCACTTT. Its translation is CASIAGGNSPLHF.

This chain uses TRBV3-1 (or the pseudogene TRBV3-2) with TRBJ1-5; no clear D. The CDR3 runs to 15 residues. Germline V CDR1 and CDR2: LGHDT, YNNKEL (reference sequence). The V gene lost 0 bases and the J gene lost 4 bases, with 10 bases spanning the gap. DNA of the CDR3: TGTGCCAGCAGCCAAGATAGCGGACCTAATCAGCCCCAGCATTTT. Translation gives CASSQDSGPNQPQHF.

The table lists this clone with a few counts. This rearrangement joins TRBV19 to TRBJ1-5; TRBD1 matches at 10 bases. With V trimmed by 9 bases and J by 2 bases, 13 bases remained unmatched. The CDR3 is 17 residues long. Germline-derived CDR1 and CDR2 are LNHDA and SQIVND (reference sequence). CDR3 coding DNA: TGTGCCAGATCAACCCCGGGACAGGGGATGGGCAATCAGCCCCAGCATTTT. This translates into CARSTPGQGMGNQPQHF.

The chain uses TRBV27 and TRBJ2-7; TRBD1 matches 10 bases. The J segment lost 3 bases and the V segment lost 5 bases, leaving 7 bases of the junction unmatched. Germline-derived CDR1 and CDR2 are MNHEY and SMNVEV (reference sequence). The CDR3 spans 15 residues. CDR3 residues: CASSLGQGGGYEQYF. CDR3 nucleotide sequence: TGTGCCAGCAGTCTCGGACAGGGGGGGGGCTACGAGCAGTACTTC.

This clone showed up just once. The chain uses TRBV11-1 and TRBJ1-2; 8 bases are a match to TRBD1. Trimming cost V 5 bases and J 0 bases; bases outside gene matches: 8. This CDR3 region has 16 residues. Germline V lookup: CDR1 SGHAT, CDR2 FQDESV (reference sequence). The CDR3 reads CASSPDRDPSNYGYTF. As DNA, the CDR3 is TGTGCCAGCAGCCCGGACAGGGACCCTTCTAACTATGGCTACACCTTC.

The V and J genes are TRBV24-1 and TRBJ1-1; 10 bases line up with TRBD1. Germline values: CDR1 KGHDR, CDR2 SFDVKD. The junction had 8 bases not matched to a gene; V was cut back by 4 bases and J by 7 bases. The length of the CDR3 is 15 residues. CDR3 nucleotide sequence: TGTGCCACCAGTGAACACGGACAGGGGGGGAGTGAAGCTTTCTTT. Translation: CATSEHGQGGSEAFF.

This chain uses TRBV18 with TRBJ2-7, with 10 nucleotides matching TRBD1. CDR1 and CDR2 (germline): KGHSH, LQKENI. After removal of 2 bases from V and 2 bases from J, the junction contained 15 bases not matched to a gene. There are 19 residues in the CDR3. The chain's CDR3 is CASSPGSDEKGQGAYEQYV. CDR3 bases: TGTGCCAGCTCACCAGGCTCGGACGAGAAAGGACAGGGGGCCTACGAGCAGTACGTC.

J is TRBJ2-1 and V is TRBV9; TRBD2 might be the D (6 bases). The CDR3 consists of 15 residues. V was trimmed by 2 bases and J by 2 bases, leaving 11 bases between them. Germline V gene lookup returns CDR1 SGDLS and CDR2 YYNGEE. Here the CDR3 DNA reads TGTGCCAGCAGCGTGGGCGGGGAAACCTACAATGAGCAGTTCTTC. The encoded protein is CASSVGGETYNEQFF.

CDR3 sequence: CASSLAGRIEKLFF. In nucleotides, the CDR3 is TGTGCCAGCAGTTTGGCAGGGAGGATTGAAAAACTGTTTTTT. J is TRBJ1-4 and V is TRBV28; possible D gene TRBD1, 5 bases. This CDR3 is 14 amino acids long. Germline V gene data show CDR1 as MDHEN and CDR2 as SYDVKM. Trimming shortened V by 3 bases and J by 7 bases, and 12 bases separated the two germline ends.

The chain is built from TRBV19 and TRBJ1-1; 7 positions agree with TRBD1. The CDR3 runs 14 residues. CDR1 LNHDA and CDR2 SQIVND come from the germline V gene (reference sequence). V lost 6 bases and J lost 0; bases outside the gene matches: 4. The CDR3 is CASSRGQLNTEAFF. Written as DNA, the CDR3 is TGTGCCAGTAGCCGGGGACAGCTGAACACTGAAGCTTTCTTT.

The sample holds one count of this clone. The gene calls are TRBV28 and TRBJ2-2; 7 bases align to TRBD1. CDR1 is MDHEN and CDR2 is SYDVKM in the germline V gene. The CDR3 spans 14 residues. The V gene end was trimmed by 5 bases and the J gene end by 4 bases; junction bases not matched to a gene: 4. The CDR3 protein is CASSNRGSTGELFF. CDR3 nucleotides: TGTGCCAGCAGTAACAGGGGTTCCACCGGGGAGCTGTTTTTT.

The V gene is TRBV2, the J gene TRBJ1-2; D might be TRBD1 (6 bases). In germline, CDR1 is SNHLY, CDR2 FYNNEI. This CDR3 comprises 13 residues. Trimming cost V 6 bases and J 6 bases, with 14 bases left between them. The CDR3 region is CASSLQGYHGYTF. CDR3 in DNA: TGTGCCAGCAGCCTACAGGGTTACCATGGCTACACCTTC. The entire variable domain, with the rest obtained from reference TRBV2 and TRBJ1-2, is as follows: EPEVTQTPSHQVTQMGQEVILRCVPISNHLYFYWYRQILGQKVEFLVSFYNNEISEKSEIFDDQFSVERPDGSNFTLKIRSTKLEDSAMYFCASSLQGYHGYTFGSGTRLTVV.

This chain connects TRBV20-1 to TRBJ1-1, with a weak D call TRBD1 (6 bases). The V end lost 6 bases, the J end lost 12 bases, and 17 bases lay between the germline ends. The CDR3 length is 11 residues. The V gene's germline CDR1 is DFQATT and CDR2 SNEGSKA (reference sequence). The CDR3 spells CSAYVAGVTFF. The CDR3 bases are TGCAGTGCGTACGTGGCAGGGGTAACTTTCTTT.

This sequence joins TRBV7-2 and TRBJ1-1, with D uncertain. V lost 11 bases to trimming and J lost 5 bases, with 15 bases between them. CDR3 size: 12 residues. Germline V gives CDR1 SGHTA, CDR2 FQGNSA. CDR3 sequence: CAGSRGGTEAFF. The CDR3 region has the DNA TGTGCCGGATCCCGAGGCGGGACTGAAGCTTTCTTT.

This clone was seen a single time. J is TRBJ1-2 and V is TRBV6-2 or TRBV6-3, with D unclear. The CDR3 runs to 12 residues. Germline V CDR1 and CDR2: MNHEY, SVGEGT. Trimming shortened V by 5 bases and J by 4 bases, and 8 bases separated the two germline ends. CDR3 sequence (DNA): TGTGCCAGCAGTCACGGGTCCTATGGCTACACCTTC. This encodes CASSHGSYGYTF.